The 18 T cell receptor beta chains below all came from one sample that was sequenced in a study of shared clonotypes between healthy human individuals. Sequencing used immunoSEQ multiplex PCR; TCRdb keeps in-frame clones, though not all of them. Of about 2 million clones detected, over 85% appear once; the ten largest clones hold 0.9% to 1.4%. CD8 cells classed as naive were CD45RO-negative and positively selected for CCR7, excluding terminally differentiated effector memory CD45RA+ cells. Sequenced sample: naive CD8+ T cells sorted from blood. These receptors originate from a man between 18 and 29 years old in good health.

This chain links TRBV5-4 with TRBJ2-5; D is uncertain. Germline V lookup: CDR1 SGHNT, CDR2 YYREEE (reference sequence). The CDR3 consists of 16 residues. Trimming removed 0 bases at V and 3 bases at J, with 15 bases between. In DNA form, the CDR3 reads TGTGCCAGCAGCTTGGGACCCAGTGGAATCAAAGAGACCCAGTACTTC. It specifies CASSLGPSGIKETQYF.

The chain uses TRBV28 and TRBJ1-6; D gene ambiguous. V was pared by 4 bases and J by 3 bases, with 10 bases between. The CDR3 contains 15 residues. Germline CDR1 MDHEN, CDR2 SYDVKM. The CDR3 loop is CASSSRHHYNSPLHF. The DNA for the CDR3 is TGTGCCAGCAGTTCGAGGCACCACTATAATTCACCCCTCCACTTT.

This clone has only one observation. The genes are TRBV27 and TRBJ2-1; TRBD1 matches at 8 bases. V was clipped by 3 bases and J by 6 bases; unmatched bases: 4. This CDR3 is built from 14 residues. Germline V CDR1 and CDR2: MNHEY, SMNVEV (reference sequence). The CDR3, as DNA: TGTGCCAGCAGTTTCCAGGGGGCTCCCAATGAGCAGTTCTTC. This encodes CASSFQGAPNEQFF.

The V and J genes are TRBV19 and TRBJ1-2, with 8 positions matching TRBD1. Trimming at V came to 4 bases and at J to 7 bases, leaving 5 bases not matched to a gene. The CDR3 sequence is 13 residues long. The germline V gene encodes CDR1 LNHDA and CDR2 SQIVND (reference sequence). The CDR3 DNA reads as TGTGCCAGTAGTAACGGACAGGGTGGTGGCTACACCTTC. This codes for CASSNGQGGGYTF.

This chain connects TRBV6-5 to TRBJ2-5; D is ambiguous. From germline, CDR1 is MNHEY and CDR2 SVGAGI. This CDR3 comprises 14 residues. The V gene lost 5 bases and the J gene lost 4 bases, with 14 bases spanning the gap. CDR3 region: CASSDPGPRETQYF. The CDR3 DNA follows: TGTGCCAGCAGTGACCCCGGGCCAAGAGAGACCCAGTACTTC.

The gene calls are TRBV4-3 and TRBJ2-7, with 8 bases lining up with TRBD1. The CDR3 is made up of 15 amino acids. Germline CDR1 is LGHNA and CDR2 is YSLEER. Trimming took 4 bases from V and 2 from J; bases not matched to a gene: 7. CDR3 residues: CASSPSGTGPYEQYF. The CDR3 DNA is TGCGCCAGCAGCCCCTCCGGGACAGGTCCCTACGAGCAGTACTTC.

The CDR3 protein is CASSGLVTDTQYF. Written as DNA, the CDR3 is TGCGCCAGCAGTGGACTAGTCACAGATACGCAGTATTTT. The chain uses TRBV10-1 and TRBJ2-3; D might be TRBD2 (6 bases). The germline gives CDR1 WNHNN, CDR2 SYGVQD (reference sequence). V dropped 4 bases and J dropped 2 bases, with 7 bases sitting between them. This CDR3 has 13 residues.

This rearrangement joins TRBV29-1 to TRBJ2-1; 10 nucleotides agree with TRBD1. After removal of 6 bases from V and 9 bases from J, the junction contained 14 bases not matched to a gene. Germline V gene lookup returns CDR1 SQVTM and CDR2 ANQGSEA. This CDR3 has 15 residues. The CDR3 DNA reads TGCAGCGTGACGTATCCGGGACAGGGGAGCATTGAGCAGTTCTTC. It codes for CSVTYPGQGSIEQFF.

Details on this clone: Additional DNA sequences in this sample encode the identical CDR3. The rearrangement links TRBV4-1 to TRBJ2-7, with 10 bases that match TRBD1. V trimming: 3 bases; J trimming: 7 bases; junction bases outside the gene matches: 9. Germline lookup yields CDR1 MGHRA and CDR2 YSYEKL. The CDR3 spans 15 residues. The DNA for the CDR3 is TGCGCCAGCAGCCAGGCCGGGACAGGGGCTGGGGAGCAGTACTTC. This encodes CASSQAGTGAGEQYF.

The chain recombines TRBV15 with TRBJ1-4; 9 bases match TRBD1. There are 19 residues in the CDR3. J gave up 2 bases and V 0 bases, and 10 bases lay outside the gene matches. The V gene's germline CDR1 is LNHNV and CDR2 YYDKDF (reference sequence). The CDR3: CATSRDRPGQGTTNEKLFF. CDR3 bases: TGTGCCACCAGCAGAGATCGTCCGGGACAGGGAACGACTAATGAAAAACTGTTTTTT.

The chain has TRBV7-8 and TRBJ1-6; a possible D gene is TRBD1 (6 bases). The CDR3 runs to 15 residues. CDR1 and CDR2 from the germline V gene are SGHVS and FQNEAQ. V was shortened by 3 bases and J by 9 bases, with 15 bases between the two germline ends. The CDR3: CASSLLGGAGSPLHF. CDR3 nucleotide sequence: TGTGCCAGCAGCTTGTTGGGGGGGGCTGGTTCACCCCTCCACTTT.

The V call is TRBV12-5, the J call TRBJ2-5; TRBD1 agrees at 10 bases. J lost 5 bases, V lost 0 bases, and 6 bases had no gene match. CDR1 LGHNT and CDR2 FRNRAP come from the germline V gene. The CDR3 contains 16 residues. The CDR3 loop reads CASGLVPTGGQETQYF. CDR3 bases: TGTGCTAGTGGTTTGGTTCCGACAGGGGGCCAGGAGACCCAGTACTTC.

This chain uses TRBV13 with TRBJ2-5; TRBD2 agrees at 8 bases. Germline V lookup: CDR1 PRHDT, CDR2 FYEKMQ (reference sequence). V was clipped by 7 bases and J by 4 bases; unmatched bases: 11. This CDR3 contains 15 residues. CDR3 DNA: TGTGCCAGCACCCAAAGTGGGCTAGCGGGAGAGACCCAGTACTTC. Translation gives CASTQSGLAGETQYF.

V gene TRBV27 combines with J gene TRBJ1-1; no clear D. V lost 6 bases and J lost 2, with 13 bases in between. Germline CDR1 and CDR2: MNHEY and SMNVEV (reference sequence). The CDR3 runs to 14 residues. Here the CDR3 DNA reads TGTGCCAGCAGAAGAGCCTTTCAAAACACTGAAGCTTTCTTT. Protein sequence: CASRRAFQNTEAFF.

The CDR3 region is CASSYSGTRIEQYF. The CDR3 DNA is TGTGCCAGCAGTTACTCAGGGACTAGAATCGAGCAGTACTTC. The J gene is TRBJ2-7, the V gene TRBV6-5; 8 nucleotides align to TRBD2. Germline trimming cut 0 bases from V and 6 bases from J; bases unmatched to any gene: 4. Per germline, CDR1 MNHEY and CDR2 SVGAGI. The CDR3 is 14 amino acids.

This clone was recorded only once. CDR3 region: CASSLVAGDTYNEQFF. Written as DNA, the CDR3 is TGTGCCAGCAGCTTAGTCGCGGGAGACACCTACAATGAGCAGTTCTTC. V gene TRBV7-9 combines with J gene TRBJ2-1; TRBD2 agrees at 7 bases. The CDR3 length is 16 residues. Germline trimming cut 1 base from V and 2 bases from J; bases unmatched to any gene: 5. The V gene's germline CDR1 is SEHNR and CDR2 FQNEAQ (reference sequence).

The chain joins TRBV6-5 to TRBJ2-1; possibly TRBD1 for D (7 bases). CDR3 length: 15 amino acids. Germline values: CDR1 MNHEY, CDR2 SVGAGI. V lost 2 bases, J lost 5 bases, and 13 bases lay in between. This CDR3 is CASSYGGGGNNEQFF. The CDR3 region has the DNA TGTGCCAGCAGTTACGGAGGGGGCGGTAACAATGAGCAGTTCTTC.

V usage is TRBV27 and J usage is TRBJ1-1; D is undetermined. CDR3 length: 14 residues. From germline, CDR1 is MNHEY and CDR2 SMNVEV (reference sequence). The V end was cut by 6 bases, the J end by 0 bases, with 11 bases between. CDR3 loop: CASSPARMNTEAFF. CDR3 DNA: TGTGCCAGCAGCCCGGCCCGGATGAACACTGAAGCTTTCTTT.